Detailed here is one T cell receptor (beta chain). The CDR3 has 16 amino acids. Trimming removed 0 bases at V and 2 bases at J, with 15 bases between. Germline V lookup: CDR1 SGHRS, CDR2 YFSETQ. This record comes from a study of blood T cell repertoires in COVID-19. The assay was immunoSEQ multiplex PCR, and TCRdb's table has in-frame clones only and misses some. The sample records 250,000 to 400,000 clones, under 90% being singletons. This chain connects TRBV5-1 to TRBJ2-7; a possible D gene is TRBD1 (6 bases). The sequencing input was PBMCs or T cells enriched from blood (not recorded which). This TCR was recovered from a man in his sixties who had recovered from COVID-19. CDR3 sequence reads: CASSLGASKGAYEQYF. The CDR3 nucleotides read TGCGCCAGCAGCTTGGGGGCTAGCAAGGGGGCCTACGAGCAGTACTTC.